The rows below give T cell receptor beta chains drawn from one sample of a study of response to subunit inactivated influenza vaccine. TCRdb used MiXCR to reprocess the RT-PCR reads, holding one entry per CDR3 protein. The table has around 160,000 distinct CDR3 sequences, about 11% seen once. Source: non-naive T cells sorted from PBMCs, taken around seven weeks after vaccination. These receptors came from a man aged 45 to 65 who received an inactivated influenza vaccine. Each CDR3 is given with its conserved first and last residue. The D gene is left open where the match is weak. Size values are once, few and many counts, or a class for expanded clones, and some rows have none.

clone_size j_call d_call v_call cdr3_nt cdr3_aa
- TRBJ1-2 - TRBV7-2 TGTGCCAGCCAACGGGCCAACTATGGCTACACCTTC CASQRANYGYTF
few TRBJ2-2 TRBD1 TRBV10-3 TGTGCCATCAGGGGACAGGCTGAGGGGAACACCGGGGAGCTGTTTTTT CAIRGQAEGNTGELFF
few TRBJ2-7 TRBD2 TRBV7-2 TGTGCCAGCAGCTTCGGACTAGCGGGAGTTCGCGAGCAGTACTTC CASSFGLAGVREQYF
few TRBJ1-6 - TRBV7-3 TGTGCCAGCAGCTTATTGGGGGGCGCGGATTCACCCCTCCACTTT CASSLLGGADSPLHF
many TRBJ2-3 TRBD2 TRBV7-9 TGTGCCAGCAGCTTAAAAGCGGGAGAGGATACGCAGTATTTT CASSLKAGEDTQYF
few TRBJ2-1 - TRBV28 TGTGCCAGCAGTATCACTCGGAACCTACGTGATGAGCAGTTCTTC CASSITRNLRDEQFF
few TRBJ1-2 - TRBV28 TGTGCCAGCAGCCCGGACGGGTACTATGGCTACACCTTC CASSPDGYYGYTF
many TRBJ1-1 - TRBV11-2 TGTGCCAGCAGCTTAGAGAGGTCGACTGAAGCTTTCTTT CASSLERSTEAFF
few TRBJ2-3 - TRBV9 TGTGCCAGCAGCGTAGGCGGGGTGGCAGATACGCAGTATTTT CASSVGGVADTQYF
many TRBJ1-1 - TRBV4-2 TGTGCCAGCAGCCCGCGGACGGGGGATTTTTCGACTTTCTTT CASSPRTGDFSTFF
many TRBJ1-2 TRBD1 TRBV4-1 TGCGCCAGCAGCCAAGATAGAGGGGGCGCTTATGGCTACACCTTC CASSQDRGGAYGYTF
many TRBJ2-7 TRBD1 TRBV20-1 TGCAGTGCTAGACGTGAGACCGGGACAGGGGATTGGTACGAGCAGTACTTC CSARRETGTGDWYEQYF
- TRBJ1-1 - TRBV5-1 TGCGCCAGCAGCTTGGTAGAGGGATTGGGGAACACTGAAGCTTTCTTT CASSLVEGLGNTEAFF
few TRBJ2-1 - TRBV20-1 TGCAGTGCTCGCCGGACGTACAATGAGCAGTTCTTC CSARRTYNEQFF
few TRBJ2-7 TRBD1 TRBV7-6 TGTGCCAGCAGCCCTCGGACAGGGGGCGGGGCCGAGCAGTACTTC CASSPRTGGGAEQYF
few TRBJ2-7 - TRBV29-1 TGCAGCGTTATCTCCCACGAGCAGTACTTC CSVISHEQYF
few TRBJ2-1 TRBD2 TRBV6-1 TGTGCCAGCAGAGAAACTAGCGGGAGCCTCTACAATGAGCAGTTCTTC CASRETSGSLYNEQFF
few TRBJ2-5 - TRBV20-1 TGCAGTGCACTCCAACCGGGACAAGGGTTGGAGACCCAGTACTTC CSALQPGQGLETQYF
- TRBJ1-6 - TRBV20-1 TGCAGTGGGAGGGGGGCCCTAAATTCACCCCTCCACTTT CSGRGALNSPLHF
- TRBJ1-6 - TRBV20-1 TGCAGTGCTAGAGCGGGAGCAACGTATAATTCACCCCTCCACTTT CSARAGATYNSPLHF
few TRBJ2-3 TRBD2 TRBV28 TGTGCCAGCAGTTCCCCGCTGGCTAGCGGAGGGAGCACAGATACGCAGTATTTT CASSSPLASGGSTDTQYF
few TRBJ2-1 TRBD2 TRBV7-2 TGTGCCAGCAGCTCGCCGTGGGTAGCGGGGGCTTACAATGAGCAGTTCTTC CASSSPWVAGAYNEQFF
- TRBJ1-1 TRBD1 TRBV29-1 TGCAGCGCTCGACAGGGCTGGGGCACTGAAGCTTTCTTT CSARQGWGTEAFF
many TRBJ1-2 TRBD1 TRBV5-5 TGTGCCAGCAGAGTGACAGGGGGCTATGGCTACACCTTC CASRVTGGYGYTF
- TRBJ1-1 - TRBV18 TGTGCCAGCTCACCACACGGAGACACTGAAGCTTTCTTT CASSPHGDTEAFF
- TRBJ2-7 TRBD2 TRBV28 TGTGCCAGCGGCCCACTAGCGGGAGGACCGTACGAGCAGTACTTC CASGPLAGGPYEQYF
many TRBJ1-6 TRBD1 TRBV5-1 TGCGCCAGCAGCGACAGGGAAAATTCACCCCTCCACTTT CASSDRENSPLHF
- TRBJ1-1 - TRBV6-1 TGTGCCAGCGGCTCTAGGGGGTACACTGAAGCTTTCTTT CASGSRGYTEAFF
many TRBJ2-5 - TRBV5-6 TGTGCCAGCAGCTTGATTAGGGAAGAGACCCAGTACTTC CASSLIREETQYF
few TRBJ2-4 TRBD2 TRBV28 TGTGCCAGCAGTACCGAGACTAGCGGCTTAGCCAAAAACATTCAGTACTTC CASSTETSGLAKNIQYF
- TRBJ2-5 - TRBV20-1 TGCAGTGCAAGAACAGGGGAGGGGGAGACCCAGTACTTC CSARTGEGETQYF